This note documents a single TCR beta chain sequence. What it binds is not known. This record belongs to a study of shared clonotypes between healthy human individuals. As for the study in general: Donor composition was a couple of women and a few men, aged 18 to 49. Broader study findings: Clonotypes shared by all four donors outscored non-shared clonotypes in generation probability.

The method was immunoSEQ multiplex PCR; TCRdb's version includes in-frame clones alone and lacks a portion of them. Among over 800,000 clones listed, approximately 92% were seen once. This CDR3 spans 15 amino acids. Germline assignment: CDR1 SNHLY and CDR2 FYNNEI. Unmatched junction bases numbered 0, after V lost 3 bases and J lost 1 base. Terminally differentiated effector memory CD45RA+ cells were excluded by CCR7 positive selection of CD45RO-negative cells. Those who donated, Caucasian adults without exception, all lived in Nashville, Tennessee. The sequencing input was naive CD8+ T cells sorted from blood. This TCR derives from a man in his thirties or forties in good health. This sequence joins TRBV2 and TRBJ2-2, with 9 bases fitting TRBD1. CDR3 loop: CASSETGGNTGELFF. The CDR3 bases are TGTGCCAGCAGTGAGACAGGGGGGAACACCGGGGAGCTGTTTTTT.